This TCR beta chain was captured in a study of blood T cell repertoires in COVID-19. About the study: COVID-19 samples from acute and convalescent phases originated in the United States, Italy and Spain. PBMCs, B-cell-depleted T cells, or T cells were the source of the cDNA or gDNA that made up the material.

As processed by the authors: For nucleated cells, counts were estimated from reference gene primer amplification. Profiling relied on immunoSEQ multiplex PCR, and the TCRdb table lists in-frame clones only, not all of them. That table gives V, J and clone size, and the DNA gave D and trimming. Of about 28,000 clones in the sample, over 75% were seen once. This clone was recorded a few times. V lost 3 bases to trimming and J lost 0 bases, with 8 bases between them. Germline V gene sequence: CDR1 KGHSH, CDR2 LQKENI. CDR3 size: 14 residues. The sample was peripheral blood. This TCR derives from a man aged 65 to 79 with active COVID-19. The rearrangement joins TRBV18 to TRBJ2-5; no clear D gene. The CDR3, as DNA: TGTGCCAGCTCACCGACGGAGAACCAAGAGACCCAGTACTTC. Its translation is CASSPTENQETQYF.